Listed below are T cell receptor beta chains from one sample, sequenced in a study of cytomegalovirus exposure and HLA in healthy donors. Clones were read by immunoSEQ multiplex PCR, and TCRdb kept only the in-frame ones, dropping some. The sample holds around 90,000 clones; more than 65% are singletons and the top ten take 2.7%. Source material: PBMCs. The origin of the receptors is a man aged 30 to 45 in good health and CMV-seronegative. The CDR3 runs from the conserved cysteine through the conserved F or W. Each record gives: clone size, V gene, J gene, D gene, CDR3 protein, CDR3 DNA. The D gene is left open where the match is weak. Size tells how often a clone was seen (once, few, many) or the class of an expanded clone, and some rows leave it out.

size: -
V: TRBV28
J: TRBJ2-1
D: TRBD1
CDR3: CASSPTTGTVRNEQFF
DNA: TGTGCCAGCAGTCCAACCACCGGGACAGTACGTAATGAGCAGTTCTTC

size: few
V: TRBV7-9
J: TRBJ1-5
D: TRBD1
CDR3: CASSTTTGNNQPQHF
DNA: TGTGCCAGCAGCACTACGACAGGGAACAATCAGCCCCAGCATTTT

size: -
V: TRBV18
J: TRBJ2-1
D: TRBD1
CDR3: CASSPPGTGYNEQFF
DNA: TGTGCCAGCTCACCACCGGGGACAGGCTACAATGAGCAGTTCTTC

size: -
V: TRBV7-9
J: TRBJ2-3
D: TRBD2
CDR3: CASSFSGKDTQYF
DNA: TGTGCCAGCAGCTTCAGCGGGAAAGATACGCAGTATTTT

size: -
V: TRBV20-1
J: TRBJ1-1
D: -
CDR3: CSAAGGPAFF
DNA: TGCAGTGCTGCCGGAGGGCCAGCTTTCTTT

size: once
V: TRBV7-8
J: TRBJ1-1
D: -
CDR3: CASSLVYGERRGTEAFF
DNA: TGTGCCAGCAGCTTAGTTTATGGGGAGCGTCGGGGCACTGAAGCTTTCTTT

size: -
V: TRBV7-8
J: TRBJ1-2
D: TRBD1
CDR3: CASSSTGTVYGYTF
DNA: TGTGCCAGCAGCTCGACCGGGACAGTATATGGCTACACCTTC

size: -
V: TRBV29-1
J: TRBJ1-1
D: -
CDR3: CSVAGVMNTEAFF
DNA: TGCAGCGTTGCAGGGGTCATGAACACTGAAGCTTTCTTT

size: few
V: TRBV5-6
J: TRBJ1-1
D: -
CDR3: CASSPNEELNTEAFF
DNA: TGTGCCAGCAGCCCCAATGAGGAACTGAACACTGAAGCTTTCTTT

size: -
V: TRBV6-5
J: TRBJ1-2
D: -
CDR3: CASSYSIGGTGYTF
DNA: TGTGCCAGCAGTTACTCGATCGGGGGGACTGGCTACACCTTC

size: -
V: TRBV7-9
J: TRBJ1-5
D: TRBD1
CDR3: CASSGQGSNQPQHF
DNA: TGTGCCAGCAGCGGACAGGGTAGCAATCAGCCCCAGCATTTT

size: -
V: TRBV6-1
J: TRBJ1-4
D: -
CDR3: CASSNSLEKLFF
DNA: TGTGCCAGCTCAAACAGTTTAGAAAAACTGTTTTTT

size: few
V: TRBV2
J: TRBJ2-5
D: TRBD2
CDR3: CASRTWTSGGETQYF
DNA: TGTGCCAGCAGGACTTGGACTAGCGGGGGTGAGACCCAGTACTTC

size: -
V: TRBV4-1
J: TRBJ1-3
D: -
CDR3: CASSQDSSSRTGSGNTIYF
DNA: TGCGCCAGCAGCCAAGATTCTTCCAGTCGGACTGGCTCTGGAAACACCATATATTTT

size: -
V: TRBV19
J: TRBJ1-2
D: TRBD1
CDR3: CASKIWDRAYGYTF
DNA: TGTGCCAGTAAGATCTGGGACAGGGCCTATGGCTACACCTTC

size: -
V: TRBV19
J: TRBJ1-1
D: -
CDR3: CASSTLQGNTEAFF
DNA: TGTGCCAGTAGTACATTACAGGGGAACACTGAAGCTTTCTTT

size: -
V: TRBV5-6
J: TRBJ2-7
D: -
CDR3: CASSLEAASSYEQYF
DNA: TGTGCCAGCAGCTTGGAGGCAGCGAGCTCCTACGAGCAGTACTTC

size: -
V: TRBV29-1
J: TRBJ2-1
D: -
CDR3: CSARSAEYNEQFF
DNA: TGCAGCGCTCGCTCGGCGGAATACAATGAGCAGTTCTTC

size: -
V: TRBV27
J: TRBJ2-1
D: TRBD2
CDR3: CASRGLAPSYNEQFF
DNA: TGTGCCAGCAGGGGACTAGCGCCCTCCTACAATGAGCAGTTCTTC

size: -
V: TRBV18
J: TRBJ1-4
D: TRBD1
CDR3: CASSPGTGREKLFF
DNA: TGTGCCAGCTCGCCCGGGACAGGGAGGGAAAAACTGTTTTTT

size: -
V: TRBV6-1
J: TRBJ1-2
D: TRBD1
CDR3: CASKDRPTGGGYTF
DNA: TGTGCCAGCAAAGATCGCCCGACAGGGGGCGGCTACACCTTC

size: few
V: TRBV2
J: TRBJ2-3
D: TRBD2
CDR3: CASRDGRREGTQYF
DNA: TGTGCCAGCAGAGATGGTCGCAGGGAGGGTACGCAGTATTTT

size: once
V: TRBV5-5
J: TRBJ1-6
D: TRBD1
CDR3: CASSLRDRGLGSPLHF
DNA: TGTGCCAGCAGCTTGCGGGACAGGGGGCTGGGGTCACCCCTCCACTTT

size: -
V: TRBV9
J: TRBJ2-2
D: TRBD1
CDR3: CASSARGRVNTGELFF
DNA: TGTGCCAGCAGCGCCAGGGGGCGGGTCAACACCGGGGAGCTGTTTTTT

size: -
V: TRBV7-8
J: TRBJ1-6
D: -
CDR3: CASNLGDYGSPLHF
DNA: TGTGCCAGCAACTTAGGAGATTACGGTTCACCCCTCCACTTT

size: -
V: TRBV6-1
J: TRBJ1-2
D: -
CDR3: CASSEVAGSYGYTF
DNA: TGTGCCAGCAGTGAAGTCGCAGGCTCCTATGGCTACACCTTC

size: -
V: TRBV19
J: TRBJ1-2
D: -
CDR3: CASGGGYTF
DNA: TGTGCCAGCGGAGGTGGCTACACCTTC

size: once
V: TRBV4-1
J: TRBJ2-3
D: -
CDR3: CASSRSGLVAGTDTQYF
DNA: TGCGCCAGCAGCCGAAGTGGGTTGGTAGCGGGCACAGATACGCAGTATTTT

size: -
V: TRBV10-3
J: TRBJ1-5
D: -
CDR3: CAISESGGSHQPQHF
DNA: TGTGCCATCAGTGAGTCCGGAGGGAGCCATCAGCCCCAGCATTTT

size: -
V: TRBV9
J: TRBJ2-3
D: TRBD2
CDR3: CASSVVHSGGTDTQYF
DNA: TGTGCCAGCAGCGTAGTTCATAGCGGGGGCACAGATACGCAGTATTTT

size: -
V: TRBV27
J: TRBJ1-6
D: TRBD1
CDR3: CASSPQDRVIGSPLHF
DNA: TGTGCCAGCAGTCCTCAGGACAGGGTTATTGGGTCACCCCTCCACTTT

size: -
V: TRBV19
J: TRBJ1-1
D: TRBD1
CDR3: CASSQGQGGTEAFF
DNA: TGTGCCAGTAGTCAAGGACAGGGAGGAACTGAAGCTTTCTTT

size: -
V: TRBV4-2
J: TRBJ1-1
D: -
CDR3: CASSQIRRDTEAFF
DNA: TGTGCCAGCAGCCAAATACGGAGGGACACTGAAGCTTTCTTT

size: -
V: TRBV9
J: TRBJ2-1
D: TRBD2
CDR3: CASSLTGGGGAQYNEQFF
DNA: TGTGCCAGCAGCTTAACTGGAGGCGGGGGGGCCCAATACAATGAGCAGTTCTTC

size: -
V: TRBV10-3
J: TRBJ1-5
D: -
CDR3: CAISDDTRNQPQHF
DNA: TGTGCCATCAGTGATGACACCCGCAATCAGCCCCAGCATTTT